This entry describes one T cell receptor (beta chain). What it binds is not known. This sample was included in a study of pediatric ulcerative colitis. Study findings and constraints: A couple of rectal CDR3 clonotypes occurred in all ulcerative colitis patients. Blood-rectal clonal overlap within each person was significantly higher in ulcerative colitis patients than controls. Repertoires came from total lymphocyte DNA, so rare subsets like regulatory T cells may be missed. In rectum, acute severe colitis had expanded clones and less diversity.

The assay was immunoSEQ multiplex PCR, and TCRdb's table has in-frame clones only and misses some. The profile covers about 64,000 clones, with over 65% appearing a single time and 5% to 5.5% taken by the ten largest. Trimming took off 8 bases at V and 2 bases at J, with 17 bases between the two ends. The CDR3 has 15 residues. Germline assignment: CDR1 KGHSH and CDR2 LQKENI. The specimen was blood. The receptor was isolated from a boy younger than 18 with moderate ulcerative colitis. The rearrangement joins TRBV18 to TRBJ2-3; no firm D call. The CDR3: CASTPRNPDTDTQYF. DNA for the CDR3: TGTGCCAGCACCCCGAGAAACCCCGACACAGATACGCAGTATTTT.